This T cell receptor beta chain was identified during a study of cytomegalovirus exposure and HLA in healthy donors. Study at large: The study's early data release held approximately 91 million unique TCRs from HLA-typed donors. General observations from the study: Per a prior analysis, the majority of TCR beta V segments were productive roughly 90% or roughly 30% of the time. Later work found that TCR association rates differed between HLA loci; DRB1 had the most and HLA-C the fewest.

The study ran its PCR with 60 Vbeta and 13 Jbeta primers. The repertoire was sequenced with immunoSEQ multiplex PCR; TCRdb's copy has only in-frame clones and lacks some. Among under 200,000 clones listed, roughly 80% were seen once. With regard to this clone: As yet, its antigen is unknown.

What was sequenced was PBMCs. This clonotype originated in a human donor in good health.

CDR3 region: CASSAPKNYEKLFF. The CDR3 region has the DNA TGTGCCAGCAGTGCCCCGAAGAACTATGAAAAACTGTTTTTT. The chain has TRBV2 and TRBJ1-4, with D unclear. CDR1 is SNHLY and CDR2 is FYNNEI in the germline V gene. The CDR3 is 14 residues long. V shed 4 bases and J shed 6 bases, with 12 bases lying between them.